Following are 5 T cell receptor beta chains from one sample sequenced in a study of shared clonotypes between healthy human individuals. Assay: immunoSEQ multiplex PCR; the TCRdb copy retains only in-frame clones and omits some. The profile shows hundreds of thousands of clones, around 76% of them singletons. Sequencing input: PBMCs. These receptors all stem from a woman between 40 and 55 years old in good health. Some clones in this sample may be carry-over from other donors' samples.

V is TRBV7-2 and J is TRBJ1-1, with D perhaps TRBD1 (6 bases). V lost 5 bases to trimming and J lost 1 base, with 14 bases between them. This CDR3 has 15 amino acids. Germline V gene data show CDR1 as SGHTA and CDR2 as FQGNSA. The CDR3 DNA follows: TGTGCCAGCAGCAAAAATGCAGGGGAGAACACTGAAGCTTTCTTT. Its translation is CASSKNAGENTEAFF.

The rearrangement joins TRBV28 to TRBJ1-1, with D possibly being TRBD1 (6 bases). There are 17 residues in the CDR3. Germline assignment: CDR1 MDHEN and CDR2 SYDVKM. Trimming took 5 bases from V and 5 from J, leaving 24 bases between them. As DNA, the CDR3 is TGTGCCAGCAGTCCGACTGCCCCGGTCAAGGGGGTGACTGAAGCTTTCTTT. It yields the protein CASSPTAPVKGVTEAFF.

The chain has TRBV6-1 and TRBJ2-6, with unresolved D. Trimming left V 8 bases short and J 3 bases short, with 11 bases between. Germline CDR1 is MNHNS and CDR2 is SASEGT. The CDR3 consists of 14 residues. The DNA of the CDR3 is TGTGCCAGCCTACCCCTTCTTGGGGCCAACGTCCTGACTTTC. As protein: CASLPLLGANVLTF.

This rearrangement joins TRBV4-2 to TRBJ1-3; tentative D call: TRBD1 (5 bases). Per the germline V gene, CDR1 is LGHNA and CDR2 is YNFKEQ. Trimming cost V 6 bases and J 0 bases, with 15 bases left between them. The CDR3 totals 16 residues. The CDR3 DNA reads TGTGCCAGCAGTCCAGGGCGGCGAAACTCTGGAAACACCATATATTTT. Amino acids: CASSPGRRNSGNTIYF.

CDR3 region: CASKAGISYNEQFF. DNA of the CDR3: TGTGCCAGCAAGGCCGGGATCTCCTACAATGAGCAGTTCTTC. This chain links TRBV6-5 with TRBJ2-1; TRBD2 is a possible D gene (5 bases). The V and J ends lost 7 bases and 0 bases respectively, with 10 bases between them. This CDR3 comprises 14 residues. Germline V gene sequence: CDR1 MNHEY, CDR2 SVGAGI.